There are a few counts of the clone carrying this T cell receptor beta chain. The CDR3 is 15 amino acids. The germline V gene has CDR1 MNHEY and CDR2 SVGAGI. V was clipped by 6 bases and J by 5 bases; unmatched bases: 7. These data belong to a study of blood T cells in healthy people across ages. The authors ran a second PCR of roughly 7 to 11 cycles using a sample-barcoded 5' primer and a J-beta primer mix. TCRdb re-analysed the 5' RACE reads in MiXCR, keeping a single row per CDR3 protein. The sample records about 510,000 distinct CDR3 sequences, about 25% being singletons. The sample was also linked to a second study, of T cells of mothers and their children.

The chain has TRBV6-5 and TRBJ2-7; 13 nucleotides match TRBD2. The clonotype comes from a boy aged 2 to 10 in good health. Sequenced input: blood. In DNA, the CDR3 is TGTGCCAGCAGGGGTACTAGCGGGGGGGCCCACGAGCAGTACTTC. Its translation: CASRGTSGGAHEQYF.